This T cell receptor (beta chain) was captured by sequencing in a study of blood T cell repertoires in COVID-19. Overall study context: There were acute and convalescent COVID-19 samples, and they came from the United States, Italy and Spain. Nucleic acid was either cDNA or gDNA, and it came from T cells, B-cell-depleted T cells, or PBMCs.

V was pared by 6 bases and J by 0 bases, with 14 bases between. The germline CDR1 and CDR2 sequences are MNHEY and SVGAGI. The CDR3 runs to 15 residues. This clone was observed once. Produced via immunoSEQ multiplex PCR; TCRdb's table is partial and in-frame only. The top ten clones hold 18% of a sample with 75,000 to 80,000 clones, roughly 80% of them seen once. The V and J genes are TRBV6-5 and TRBJ1-2; D is possibly TRBD1 (6 bases). The source is a woman aged 60 to 75 with acute or convalescent COVID-19. Specimen: peripheral blood. CDR3: CASSPTGTANYGYTF. The CDR3 nucleotides are TGTGCCAGCAGCCCGACAGGTACAGCTAACTATGGCTACACCTTC.